The rows below give T cell receptor beta chains drawn from one sample of a study of cytomegalovirus exposure and HLA in healthy donors. Profiling relied on immunoSEQ multiplex PCR, and the TCRdb table lists in-frame clones only, not all of them. The sample has around 170,000 clones; around 78% are singletons. The sample taken for sequencing was PBMCs. The origin of the receptors is a man younger than 35 in good health and CMV-seronegative. CDR3s leave out the opening cysteine and the closing phenylalanine or tryptophan.

TRBV29-1	TRBJ1-1	8	SVQNTEAF
TRBV6-1	TRBJ2-3	14	ASSAGTSGNTDTQY
TRBV10-3	TRBJ2-1	11	ATGTGAYNEQF
TRBV18	TRBJ2-7	11	ASSPWPGGEQY
TRBV6-1	TRBJ1-5	14	ASSEATGPSNQPQH
TRBV19	TRBJ2-6	14	ASTTAVGGGANVLT
TRBV5-5	TRBJ1-5	14	ASSSGPQVSHQPQH
TRBV6-5	TRBJ1-4	13	ASSYSGARTEKLF
TRBV19	TRBJ1-2	13	ASSSTTGGVYGYT
TRBV28	TRBJ2-7	13	ASIPGTVGAYEQY
TRBV4-1	TRBJ1-2	11	ASSPETDRSHT
TRBV28	TRBJ2-7	16	ASSITRFTGTATYEQY
TRBV28	TRBJ1-5	10	ASGDSGQPQH
TRBV4-1	TRBJ1-5	11	ASSQREAQPQH
TRBV28	TRBJ2-4	14	ASSLGTGGGKNIQY
TRBV5-1	TRBJ2-5	14	ASLGGQGAPQETQY
TRBV10-3	TRBJ1-1	11	AVQVAMNTEAF
TRBV13	TRBJ2-7	10	ASSHSSYEQY
TRBV29-1	TRBJ1-3	14	SVEDGQGYSGNTIY
TRBV19	TRBJ2-1	14	ASSPRPGYGGNEQF
TRBV28	TRBJ2-1	13	ASRHPGATYNEQF
TRBV6-7	TRBJ2-7	18	ASSYRQGTSGRAETYEQY
TRBV19	TRBJ1-1	13	ASRTQDRTNTEAF
TRBV6-5	TRBJ1-1	14	ASSSLDRGIFTEAF